This T cell receptor (beta chain) appears in the sequencing data of a study of cytomegalovirus exposure and HLA in healthy donors. Study-wide findings and caveats: As a later analysis revealed, most CMV-associated TCR beta chains appeared HLA-restricted. CMV serostatus stood as the only immune exposure information on hand.

Regarding this clone: Its antigen is unknown.

Germline-derived CDR1 and CDR2 are LGHNA and YSLEER. The CDR3 length is 14 residues. Trimming pared 0 bases from V and 0 bases from J, leaving 5 bases between. The PCR ran on 60 Vbeta and 13 Jbeta primers. The repertoire was sequenced with immunoSEQ multiplex PCR; TCRdb's copy has only in-frame clones and lacks some. The table shows approximately 99,000 clones, with roughly two thirds occurring only once. The specimen sequenced was PBMCs. This sequence originates from a man in his forties or fifties in good health and CMV-seronegative. V usage is TRBV4-3 and J usage is TRBJ1-1; D gene uncertain. The CDR3 DNA reads TGCGCCAGCAGCCAAGACGACATGAACACTGAAGCTTTCTTT. Residues: CASSQDDMNTEAFF.